Listed below are T cell receptor beta chains from one sample, sequenced in a study of CD8 T cells in Susac syndrome. TCRdb re-analysed the immunoSEQ multiplex PCR reads in MiXCR, keeping a single row per CDR3 protein. The table has more than 150,000 distinct CDR3 sequences, around 94% seen once. Specimen: CD4+ T cells from PBMCs. The receptors derive from a human donor in good health. Each CDR3 is given with its conserved first and last residue. Each record gives: clone size, D gene, V gene, J gene, CDR3 protein, CDR3 DNA. The D gene is left open where the match is weak. Clone size, where shown, is once, few, many, or a class for clones that have expanded.

.	.	TRBV12-3/TRBV12-4	TRBJ1-5	CASSPQYPNQPQHF	TGTGCCAGCAGCCCACAATATCCCAATCAGCCCCAGCATTTT
.	.	TRBV11-1	TRBJ2-5	CASSSGLNAETQYF	TGTGCCAGCAGTTCGGGACTCAACGCGGAGACCCAGTACTTC
.	.	TRBV27	TRBJ2-7	CATQFSGVGSYEQYF	TGTGCCACTCAGTTTTCAGGGGTAGGCTCCTACGAGCAGTACTTC
.	.	TRBV5-6	TRBJ2-7	CASSLAGVIYEQYF	TGTGCCAGCAGCTTGGCGGGGGTCATCTACGAGCAGTACTTC
.	.	TRBV5-4	TRBJ1-2	CASSTGVEQGYTF	TGTGCCAGCAGCACCGGGGTGGAGCAGGGCTACACCTTC
.	.	TRBV7-3	TRBJ2-5	CASSPRGSDQETQYF	TGTGCCAGCAGCCCCCGGGGGTCCGACCAAGAGACCCAGTACTTC
.	.	TRBV13	TRBJ2-7	CASSFSADWSSYEQYF	TGTGCCAGCAGCTTTTCGGCGGACTGGTCCTCCTACGAGCAGTACTTC
.	.	TRBV10-3	TRBJ2-1	CAISESQLDEQFF	TGTGCCATCAGTGAGTCCCAGTTGGATGAGCAGTTCTTC
.	TRBD2	TRBV20-1	TRBJ2-7	CSARDPAGDPYEQYF	TGCAGTGCTAGAGACCCAGCGGGGGACCCCTACGAGCAGTACTTC
.	.	TRBV12-5	TRBJ2-1	CASAWGYNEQFF	TGTGCTAGTGCCTGGGGTTACAATGAGCAGTTCTTC
.	.	TRBV28	TRBJ2-5	CASRGAGNQETQYF	TGTGCCAGCAGGGGGGCAGGGAACCAAGAGACCCAGTACTTC
.	.	TRBV12-3/TRBV12-4	TRBJ1-6	CASRRIDNSPLHF	TGTGCCAGTCGACGGATCGATAATTCACCCCTCCACTTT
.	.	TRBV4-2	TRBJ2-6	CASSHRISGANVLTF	TGTGCCAGCAGCCACCGTATCTCTGGGGCCAACGTCCTGACTTTC
.	.	TRBV7-2	TRBJ2-7	CASSIGSGLTGSYEQYF	TGTGCCAGCAGCATAGGGTCAGGGCTGACGGGATCCTACGAGCAGTACTTC
.	TRBD1	TRBV7-2	TRBJ1-2	CASSRRTGDYGYTF	TGTGCCAGCAGCCGTCGGACAGGAGATTATGGCTACACCTTC
once	.	TRBV27	TRBJ2-1	CASSPRLGLNEQFF	TGTGCCAGCAGTCCCCGACTAGGGTTGAATGAGCAGTTCTTC
once	TRBD1	TRBV18	TRBJ1-2	CASSLDRGSTYGYTF	TGTGCCAGCTCACTAGACAGGGGATCAACCTATGGCTACACCTTC
.	.	TRBV5-4	TRBJ2-1	CASSRGYGGLYNEQFF	TGTGCCAGCAGCAGAGGATACGGGGGGCTATACAATGAGCAGTTCTTC
.	.	TRBV12-3/TRBV12-4	TRBJ1-2	CASSLTGPTGYGYTF	TGTGCCAGCAGTTTAACGGGACCGACAGGCTATGGCTACACCTTC
.	TRBD1	TRBV20-1	TRBJ1-2	CSARGTGPDGYTF	TGCAGTGCTAGGGGGACAGGGCCGGATGGCTACACCTTC
once	TRBD1	TRBV12-3/TRBV12-4	TRBJ1-5	CASRGQGSYNQPQHF	TGTGCCAGCAGGGGACAGGGATCCTACAATCAGCCCCAGCATTTT
.	.	TRBV3-1	TRBJ2-2	CASSPERTTGELFF	TGTGCCAGCAGCCCCGAGCGCACCACCGGGGAGCTGTTTTTT
.	.	TRBV9	TRBJ2-7	CASSVYGGAHEQYF	TGTGCCAGCAGCGTATATGGGGGGGCCCACGAGCAGTACTTC
.	.	TRBV23-1	TRBJ2-1	CASSQLQVSYNEQFF	TGCGCCAGCAGTCAATTACAGGTCTCCTACAATGAGCAGTTCTTC
once	TRBD1	TRBV7-7	TRBJ2-3	CASSPDRGVTDTQYF	TGTGCTAGCAGCCCTGACAGGGGTGTTACAGATACGCAGTATTTT
.	TRBD2	TRBV29-1	TRBJ2-3	CSVEGTSNTDTQYF	TGCAGCGTTGAAGGGACTAGTAACACAGATACGCAGTATTTT
.	.	TRBV7-2	TRBJ2-5	CASSPGTTQYF	TGTGCCAGCAGCCCAGGGACTACCCAGTACTTC
.	.	TRBV6-5	TRBJ2-1	CASSYLGGAAYNEQFF	TGTGCCAGCAGTTACCTTGGGGGGGCCGCCTACAATGAGCAGTTCTTC
.	.	TRBV3-1	TRBJ2-7	CASSHGGAYEQYF	TGTGCCAGCAGCCACGGGGGAGCCTACGAGCAGTACTTC